This record covers a single T cell receptor (beta chain). This clonotype was seen a handful of times. Its antigen is unknown. No much larger clone exists at a distance of one base, and base qualities are not known. Donors were a few dozen systemically healthy Caucasian individuals from Russia aged about 6 to 100 years. Each donor gave about 9.2 milliliters of peripheral blood, drawn into EDTA-treated Vacutainer tubes. PBMCs were isolated by Ficoll-Paque density-gradient centrifugation, with at least 7 million obtained per sample. Trizol reagent was used to extract total RNA from PBMCs, with at least 6 micrograms per sample. For every donor, an aliquot of PBMCs went through flow cytometry to measure the percentages of naive CD45RAhigh/CD27high T cells. The library was prepared using 5' RACE. Reads for this sample came from an Illumina HiSeq 2500. A second roughly 6 to 12 cycle PCR used a sample-barcoded 5' primer and a J-beta primer mix. A template-switch 5' adaptor carrying 12 random nucleotides introduced a unique molecular identifier onto each TCR beta cDNA molecule. At least 2.5 million CDR3-containing paired-end reads were obtained from each sample. First-strand cDNA was synthesized from all RNA with the Mint cDNA synthesis kit, primed by a TRBC-specific oligonucleotide. Following uracil-DNA glycosylase treatment, all cDNA underwent a first 18-cycle PCR with the universal primers M1SS and BC2_uni_R. Regarding the original processing steps: For normalization, 1 million high-quality reads were randomly selected from each sample, with every read carrying a distinct molecular identifier. Reads with shared molecular identifiers were discarded instead of being binned into consensus sequences. MiTCR, with a Q25 quality threshold and the strictest error-elimination algorithm, was used for CDR3 identification, clonotype clustering and error correction. A nonparametric unseen species model with Euler transformation was used to estimate a lower bound on total TCR beta diversity. TCRdb redid the processing of the public reads, applying fastp at Q25 and MiXCR, and retained in-frame beta chains. Each CDR3 protein gets just one entry, which takes the most common genes and DNA from the rows behind it. TCRdb's processing, not the study's, gives the V and J calls here. The sample contains approximately 730,000 distinct CDR3 sequences, 53% of them found a single time. Of the sample, roughly two fifths falls within the top ten clones.

This entry is derived from a study of blood T cells in healthy people across ages (dated by TCRdb to the mid-2010s). About the study as a whole: In model experiments, roughly one uniquely barcoded TCR beta cDNA molecule per two T cells was captured by template switching. Age-related changes in TCR beta repertoire diversity were measured in the study by deep sequencing normalized with unique cDNA molecular identifiers. The donors were split into four age groups: young (average about 16 years), middle-aged (39), aged (approximately 60) and long-lived (roughly 80). To avoid experimental bias, donors of different ages were spread randomly across the sequencing lanes. For two donors (one aged 18 to 29 and one aged 80 or older), the study analyzed two additional independent replicas of 1 million unique cDNA reads from the same blood draw.

V drops 6 bases and J drops 5 bases, leaving 12 bases in between. The cysteine opens and the phenylalanine closes a CDR3 of 12 amino acids. The retained sequence is limited to the CDR3, 36 bases, with the frame set at the first base. Reading the germline V gene gives CDR1 SGHRS and CDR2 YFSETQ. Results the study describes overall, beyond this receptor: Compared with the aged group, more naive CD4+ T cells, fewer expanded clones and increased TCR diversity were shown by the long-lived group, suggesting age selection. Observed TCR beta diversity correlated strongly with the percentage of naive T cells measured by flow cytometry. Observed TCR beta diversity per million T cells fell roughly linearly with age, and a significant reduction was already apparent by age about 38. Since profiling was done on bulk unsorted PBMCs, naive and antigen-experienced compartments could not be conclusively compared. Estimates of total diversity based on one million sequenced T cells were considered lower bounds and underestimates. Because donor CMV infection status was unknown, age-related changes in expanded clonotypes were potentially confounded.

The sequence joins TRBV5-1 to TRBJ2-7; TRBD1 could be the D gene, as 5 bases match. Sequenced material: blood. The clonotype originates from a man of 80 years or more in good health. CDR3 reads: CASTDRRDEQYF. The bases are TGCGCCAGCACCGACCGCAGGGACGAGCAGTACTTC.